Following are 14 T cell receptor beta chains from one sample sequenced in a study of technical replicates of blood from four donors. Clones were read by immunoSEQ multiplex PCR, and TCRdb kept only the in-frame ones, dropping some. The sample has tens of thousands of clones; approximately 91% are singletons. The source material was PBMCs. Receptors were obtained from a human donor in good health. Some clones in this sample may be carry-over from other donors' samples.

The chain carries TRBV7-2 and TRBJ1-5; D is possibly TRBD1 (6 bases). CDR1 is SGHTA and CDR2 is FQGNSA in the germline V gene. V was cut by 4 bases and J by 4 bases, with 17 bases left in between. The CDR3 sequence is 16 residues long. CDR3 nucleotide sequence: TGTGCCAGCAGCTCTACCAAGACAGGACTTAATCAGCCCCAGCATTTT. Amino acids: CASSSTKTGLNQPQHF.

V usage is TRBV10-3 and J usage is TRBJ2-3, with D possibly being TRBD1 (5 bases). Trimming removed 4 bases from V and 0 bases from J, with 11 bases in between. CDR1 and CDR2 (germline): ENHRY, SYGVKD. The CDR3 is 15 amino acids. The CDR3 region is CAISGRGPSTDTQYF. The DNA for the CDR3 is TGTGCCATCAGTGGTAGGGGCCCTAGCACAGATACGCAGTATTTT.

The chain combines TRBV12-5 with TRBJ2-1, with D hard to call. CDR1 is LGHNT and CDR2 is FRNRAP in the germline V gene. This CDR3 has 16 amino acids. V was shortened by 1 base and J by 4 bases, with 14 bases between the two germline ends. The CDR3 sequence is CASGLALPVPYNEQFF. The CDR3, as DNA: TGTGCTAGTGGTTTGGCCCTACCCGTACCTTACAATGAGCAGTTCTTC. Complete variable domain (other parts from reference TRBV12-5 and TRBJ2-1): DARVTQTPRHKVTEMGQEVTMRCQPILGHNTVFWYRQTMMQGLELLAYFRNRAPLDDSGMPKDRFSAEMPDATLATLKIQPSEPRDSAVYFCASGLALPVPYNEQFFGPGTRLTVL.

V gene TRBV2 combines with J gene TRBJ2-7, with 9 bases matching TRBD2. The germline gives CDR1 SNHLY, CDR2 FYNNEI. The CDR3 has 14 amino acids. The V segment lost 5 bases and the J segment 1 base; nucleotides outside the gene matches: 3. This CDR3 reads CASSRLAESYEQYF. CDR3 sequence (DNA): TGTGCCAGCAGTCGACTAGCGGAGTCCTACGAGCAGTACTTC.

CDR3 DNA: TGTGCCAGCAGTGAATATCGGCCAGGGGGTAAAGAGACCCAGTACTTC. Protein: CASSEYRPGGKETQYF. The genes are TRBV25-1 and TRBJ2-5, with TRBD1 matching over 7 bases. In germline, CDR1 is MGHDK, CDR2 SYGVNS. V shed 0 bases and J 3 bases; nucleotides not matched to a gene: 7. The CDR3 is made up of 16 amino acids.

The chain carries TRBV2 and TRBJ2-7, with 7 bases lining up with TRBD1. There are 15 residues in the CDR3. Germline CDR1 SNHLY, CDR2 FYNNEI. With 1 base clipped from V and 1 base from J, the junction kept 4 bases outside the gene matches. CDR3 bases: TGTGCCAGCAGTGAAGGGGGGACAGCGTCCTACGAGCAGTACTTC. Residues: CASSEGGTASYEQYF.

The CDR3 loop reads CASSSTDRGKNTIYF. For the CDR3, the DNA is TGTGCCAGCAGTTCAACGGACAGGGGAAAAAACACCATATATTTT. The chain recombines TRBV2 with TRBJ1-3, with TRBD1 matching 9 bases. Trimming cost V 5 bases and J 6 bases; bases outside gene matches: 8. The CDR3 spans 15 residues. Germline CDR1 and CDR2: SNHLY and FYNNEI.

The rearrangement links TRBV7-9 to TRBJ2-7, with D maybe TRBD1 (6 bases). Trimming took off 5 bases at V and 0 bases at J, with 11 bases between the two ends. This CDR3 spans 14 amino acids. CDR1 is SEHNR and CDR2 is FQNEAQ in the germline V gene (reference sequence). In DNA, the CDR3 is TGTGCCAGCAGCCCCGACAGGCACTCCTACGAGCAGTACTTC. Translated, it gives CASSPDRHSYEQYF.

This sequence joins TRBV5-1 and TRBJ2-2, with 7 bases fitting TRBD2. V gave up 5 bases and J gave up 4 bases; unmatched junction bases: 2. Germline CDR1 SGHRS, CDR2 YFSETQ. The CDR3 covers 13 residues. CDR3 sequence (DNA): TGCGCCAGCAGGGGAGGGAGCACCGGGGAGCTGTTTTTT. This encodes CASRGGSTGELFF.

The rearrangement uses TRBV27 and TRBJ2-7; 11 nucleotides align to TRBD2. This CDR3 contains 15 residues. Looked up from germline, CDR1 is MNHEY and CDR2 is SMNVEV (reference sequence). V was pared by 4 bases and J by 4 bases, with 6 bases of the junction left unmatched. The CDR3: CASSSTSGGSYEQYF. Here the CDR3 DNA reads TGTGCCAGCAGTTCCACTAGCGGGGGAAGTTACGAGCAGTACTTC.

This chain joins TRBV27 and TRBJ2-7; 9 bases match TRBD1. The germline V gene encodes CDR1 MNHEY and CDR2 SMNVEV (reference sequence). V lost 3 bases, J lost 1 base, and 4 bases stayed unmatched. The CDR3 is 15 residues long. CDR3 in DNA: TGTGCCAGCAGTTTTAAGGGGACAGGGTCCTACGAGCAGTACTTC. Protein sequence: CASSFKGTGSYEQYF.

The rearrangement links TRBV4-2 to TRBJ1-3; unclear D gene. Trimming left V 1 base short and J 3 bases short, with 4 bases between. Germline values: CDR1 LGHNA, CDR2 YNFKEQ. This CDR3 contains 13 residues. CDR3 protein: CASSQAGGNTIYF. Here the CDR3 DNA reads TGTGCCAGCAGCCAAGCCGGTGGAAACACCATATATTTT.

The DNA of the CDR3 is TGTGCCACCAGCAGAGATCCCGGGGGGGGGATTGAGACCCAGTACTTC. It encodes CATSRDPGGGIETQYF. V usage is TRBV15 and J usage is TRBJ2-5; 8 bases fit TRBD2. Germline V lookup: CDR1 LNHNV, CDR2 YYDKDF (reference sequence). The CDR3 sequence is 16 residues long. With 0 bases clipped from V and 5 bases from J, the junction kept 8 bases outside the gene matches.

The rearrangement joins TRBV7-9 to TRBJ2-5; 8 nucleotides agree with TRBD1. Germline V lookup: CDR1 SEHNR, CDR2 FQNEAQ (reference sequence). With 5 bases clipped from V and 4 bases from J, the junction kept 9 bases outside the gene matches. This CDR3 region has 15 residues. CDR3 sequence reads: CASSPGTGGSETQYF. The CDR3 coding sequence is TGTGCCAGCAGCCCTGGGACAGGAGGGTCAGAGACCCAGTACTTC. The entire variable domain, with the rest obtained from reference TRBV7-9 and TRBJ2-5, is as follows: DTGVSQNPRHKITKRGQNVTFRCDPISEHNRLYWYRQTLGQGPEFLTYFQNEAQLEKSRLLSDRFSAERPKGSFSTLEIQRTEQGDSAMYLCASSPGTGGSETQYFGPGTRLLVL.